This T cell receptor (beta chain) was found in a study of PD-1 blockade in classical Hodgkin lymphoma. Findings and caveats of the study: The study found that TCR diversity rose significantly by C4D1 in CD4+ but not CD8+ cells. Whoever responded completely had baseline diversity much like that seen in newly diagnosed patients.

Described time point: cycle 4 day 1 (C4D1), after less than seven weeks of nivolumab. Each patient experienced a relapse that followed autologous stem cell transplantation, and brentuximab vedotin exposure varied. The protocol was immunoSEQ multiplex PCR, while the TCRdb copy is restricted to in-frame clones and leaves out a portion. The table lists 50,000 to 65,000 clones, about 92% of them singletons, with roughly 8% in the top ten. The V end lost 4 bases, the J end lost 1 base, and 20 bases lay between the germline ends. This CDR3 has 17 residues. The germline V gene has CDR1 MDHEN and CDR2 SYDVKM. A note on this clone: Its target is unknown.

The clonotype comes from a human donor with classical Hodgkin lymphoma. The sample was peripheral blood mononuclear cells (PBMCs), taken before the fourth cycle of nivolumab. The V gene is TRBV28, the J gene TRBJ2-7; D possibly corresponds to TRBD1 (6 bases). This chain's CDR3 is CASSSPLRGGYSYEQYF. The CDR3 coding sequence is TGTGCCAGCAGTTCCCCCCTCAGAGGGGGATATTCCTACGAGCAGTACTTC. Full variable domain (remainder filled in from reference TRBV28 and TRBJ2-7): DVKVTQSSRYLVKRTGEKVFLECVQDMDHENMFWYRQDPGLGLRLIYFSYDVKMKEKGDIPEGYSVSREKKERFSLILESASTNQTSMYLCASSSPLRGGYSYEQYFGPGTRLTVT.